One and the same sample provided the 8 T cell receptor beta chains below, sequenced in a study of radiation and T cells in renal cell carcinoma. Some clones are missing from TCRdb's copy, which holds only in-frame ones; the method was immunoSEQ multiplex PCR. There are around 99,000 clones in the sample; roughly 88% occur only once, and approximately 7.2% lies in the top ten. Time point denoted: blood 4 weeks post-SBRT, at nephrectomy. Treatment reported: 15 Gy SBRT to primary tumor, nephrectomy 4 weeks later. The source material was blood, sampled from a patient whose treatment included radiotherapy and nephrectomy. The receptor source for this set is a man aged 55 to 70 with renal cell carcinoma.

The V and J genes are TRBV6-6 and TRBJ1-2; the D gene is possibly TRBD1 (5 bases). CDR3 length: 15 amino acids. The germline gives CDR1 MNHNY, CDR2 SVGAGI (reference sequence). Trimming shortened V by 3 bases and J by 8 bases, and 19 bases separated the two germline ends. The CDR3 is CASSYWIPGEGGYTF. CDR3 in DNA: TGTGCCAGCAGTTATTGGATACCCGGGGAGGGGGGCTACACCTTC.

The chain joins TRBV7-9 to TRBJ1-2, with D unclear. The V gene lost 5 bases and the J gene lost 4 bases, with 11 bases spanning the gap. The length of the CDR3 is 13 residues. CDR1 SEHNR and CDR2 FQNEAQ come from the germline V gene (reference sequence). CDR3 nucleotide sequence: TGTGCCAGCAGCCCGGTGAGCCTCTATGGCTACACCTTC. Its translation is CASSPVSLYGYTF. The whole variable domain, filled in from reference TRBV7-9 and TRBJ1-2, reads DTGVSQNPRHKITKRGQNVTFRCDPISEHNRLYWYRQTLGQGPEFLTYFQNEAQLEKSRLLSDRFSAERPKGSFSTLEIQRTEQGDSAMYLCASSPVSLYGYTFGSGTRLTVV.

The sample holds one count of this clone. V usage is TRBV7-9 and J usage is TRBJ2-5; 9 bases align to TRBD2. V lost 6 bases to trimming and J lost 1 base; unmatched junction nucleotides: 12. CDR1 is SEHNR, CDR2 FQNEAQ, per germline (reference sequence). CDR3 size: 17 residues. The CDR3 nucleotides read TGTGCCAGCAGATCTAACACTCGCGGGAGGGCCCAAGAGACCCAGTACTTC. Translation: CASRSNTRGRAQETQYF.

This chain links TRBV28 with TRBJ2-7, with D possibly called TRBD1 or TRBD2 (5 bases each). CDR3 size: 16 residues. The germline V and J ends were trimmed by 5 bases and 3 bases, with 20 bases remaining between them. Germline V gene lookup returns CDR1 MDHEN and CDR2 SYDVKM. The CDR3 region is CASSPKAGTVGYEQYF. In DNA, the CDR3 is TGTGCCAGCAGTCCTAAGGCCGGGACGGTAGGCTACGAGCAGTACTTC.

The sample holds a few counts of this clone. This rearrangement joins TRBV2 to TRBJ1-2; no clear D gene. V lost 3 bases and J lost 1, with 6 bases in between. The germline V gene has CDR1 SNHLY and CDR2 FYNNEI. CDR3 length: 13 residues. The CDR3: CASSDSHNYGYTF. CDR3 DNA: TGTGCCAGCAGTGACAGCCATAACTATGGCTACACCTTC.

The CDR3 here is CASSKARGLYLTEAFF. DNA of the CDR3: TGTGCCAGCAGCAAAGCGCGGGGCCTTTACCTAACTGAAGCTTTCTTT. V is TRBV21-1 and J is TRBJ1-1. TRBV21-1 is described as a pseudogene. This CDR3 has 16 residues.

This clone was detected only once. The J gene is TRBJ2-7, the V gene TRBV5-4; perhaps TRBD2 as D (7 bases). The CDR3 is 15 amino acids. The V and J ends lost 4 bases and 4 bases respectively, with 18 bases between them. Germline assignment: CDR1 SGHNT and CDR2 YYREEE (reference sequence). This chain's CDR3 is CASSVRSGGRYEQYF. CDR3 coding DNA: TGTGCCAGCAGCGTAAGATCGGGGGGCCGGTACGAGCAGTACTTC.

The chain joins TRBV4-1 to TRBJ2-1, with D maybe TRBD2 (5 bases). Between the trimmed V and J ends, which lost 6 bases and 1 base, there was a span of 10 bases. Germline CDR1 MGHRA, CDR2 YSYEKL. There are 14 residues in the CDR3. CDR3 region: CASSRLASYNEQFF. Written as DNA, the CDR3 is TGCGCCAGCAGTAGGCTAGCTTCCTACAATGAGCAGTTCTTC.